This T cell receptor (beta chain) was retrieved from a study of T cells in Graves' hyperthyroidism and ophthalmopathy. Study-wide findings and caveats: Most clonotypes expanded in the thyroid (above 0.001) were also present in blood. A model of 13 V-J features distinguished ophthalmopathy from stable hyperthyroidism.

With a duration under 2 months, the hyperthyroidism was newly diagnosed in patients aged 18 to 65. Lactation, pregnancy, other autoimmune disease or uncontrolled infection excluded patients. Germline CDR1 MNHEY, CDR2 SVGAGI. The CDR3 sequence is 15 residues long. J lost 6 bases, V lost 5 bases, and 7 bases had no gene match. This clonotype was found many times. Its antigen is undetermined. Authors of the study amplified TCR beta CDR3 regions from RNA transcripts. Initially, a first-round RT-PCR of the TCR CDR3 employed the HTBI primer set. TCRdb passed the multiplex PCR reads through MiXCR, listing each CDR3 protein once. The table shows about 98,000 distinct CDR3 sequences, with around 40% occurring only once.

This sequence was found in a young woman with Graves' hyperthyroidism. The V call is TRBV6-5, the J call TRBJ2-3; 11 bases are a match to TRBD2. The sample consisted of peripheral blood or thyroid tissue (not recorded which). The CDR3 coding sequence is TGTGCCAGCAGTGATAGCGGGAGGGCCCCCGATACGCAGTATTTT. Amino acid sequence: CASSDSGRAPDTQYF.